The sequence of this T cell receptor beta chain was determined in a study of radiation and T cells in renal cell carcinoma. Time point given: blood 4 weeks post-SBRT, at nephrectomy. The sample's treatment: 15 Gy SBRT to primary tumor, nephrectomy 4 weeks later. Nephrectomy followed 15 Gy stereotactic body radiation by 4 weeks. After SBRT, blood was collected at 2 and 4 weeks, plus baseline. Clones were sequenced by immunoSEQ multiplex PCR, and TCRdb holds only the in-frame ones, with some missing. The table shows roughly 92,000 clones, with 65% to 90% occurring only once. The CDR3 covers 13 residues. V trimming: 4 bases; J trimming: 9 bases; junction bases outside the gene matches: 7. CDR1 MNHNS and CDR2 SASEGT come from the germline V gene.

This material consisted of blood, taken from a patient whose treatment included radiotherapy and nephrectomy. V and J are TRBV6-1 and TRBJ2-7; 9 positions agree with TRBD1. This receptor was obtained from a man aged 60-69 years with renal cell carcinoma. This chain's CDR3 is CASSARTGDGQYF. The CDR3 DNA follows: TGTGCCAGCAGTGCAAGGACAGGGGACGGGCAGTACTTC.